A single sample gave rise to the 15 T cell receptor beta chains below, sequenced in a study of vaccination and CD4 T cells after COVID-19. These TCRs' antigens remain unknown. Researchers used the Oncomine TCR Beta short-read assay to sequence DNA from cultured CD4+ T cells. TCRdb used MiXCR to reprocess the PCR reads, holding one entry per CDR3 protein. This sample has 13,000 to 15,000 distinct CDR3 sequences; approximately 55% occur once, and the top ten carry 9.5% to 13%. The sample's treatment: approximately nine-day PBMC culture with coronavirus spike peptide pools or control peptides (ViraFEST assay). The material sequenced was CD4+ T cells from blood, cultured in vitro, taken before SARS-CoV-2 vaccination. The receptors derive from a human donor who had recovered from COVID-19.

This clonotype was picked up a small number of times. The rearrangement joins TRBV6-2 or TRBV6-3 to TRBJ1-1; D ambiguous. This CDR3 spans 14 amino acids. V dropped 0 bases and J dropped 5 bases, with 10 bases sitting between them. Germline CDR1 MNHEY, CDR2 SVGEGT. The CDR3 bases are TGTGCCAGCAGTTACTCGATCTTTAAGACTGAAGCTTTCTTT. Protein sequence: CASSYSIFKTEAFF.

This clonotype was seen a handful of times. The chain uses TRBV6-5 and TRBJ2-5, with TRBD1 as a possible D gene (5 bases). The germline V gene has CDR1 MNHEY and CDR2 SVGAGI. Trimming removed 4 bases from V and 2 bases from J, with 11 bases in between. This CDR3 is 14 amino acids long. CDR3 nucleotide sequence: TGTGCCAGCAGTTCCCCGACAGATCAAGAGACCCAGTACTTC. Its translation is CASSSPTDQETQYF.

The V call is TRBV20-1, the J call TRBJ2-7; 8 positions match TRBD1. The CDR3 runs to 11 residues. Germline loops: CDR1 DFQATT, CDR2 SNEGSKA (reference sequence). J was trimmed by 5 bases and V by 3 bases; bases with no gene match: 0. This CDR3 is CSARGQDEQYF. Written as DNA, the CDR3 is TGCAGTGCTAGGGGACAGGACGAGCAGTACTTC.

The chain combines TRBV7-3 with TRBJ2-3; no clear D gene. CDR1 is SGHTA and CDR2 is FQGTGA in the germline V gene. CDR3 length: 15 amino acids. V was clipped by 4 bases and J by 2 bases, with 13 bases between them. CDR3 residues: CASSYTGHTTDTQYF. CDR3 DNA sequence: TGTGCCAGCAGCTACACGGGTCACACCACAGATACGCAGTATTTT.

The V and J genes are TRBV19 and TRBJ1-1, with a tentative D call TRBD1 (5 bases). The CDR3 covers 15 residues. The germline gives CDR1 LNHDA, CDR2 SQIVND (reference sequence). Between the trimmed V and J ends, which lost 1 base and 3 bases, there was a span of 12 bases. In DNA form, the CDR3 reads TGTGCCAGTAGTATAGGTGCAGGGTCGGACACTGAAGCTTTCTTT. Protein product: CASSIGAGSDTEAFF. Full variable domain (rest looked up from reference TRBV19 and TRBJ1-1): DGGITQSPKYLFRKEGQNVTLSCEQNLNHDAMYWYRQDPGQGLRLIYYSQIVNDFQKGDIAEGYSVSREKKESFPLTVTSAQKNPTAFYLCASSIGAGSDTEAFFGQGTRLTVV.

V usage is TRBV15 and J usage is TRBJ1-4; D is uncertain. V lost 1 base and J 6 bases, leaving 6 bases between the germline ends. The CDR3 has 13 residues. CDR1 and CDR2 (germline): LNHNV, YYDKDF (reference sequence). Written as DNA, the CDR3 is TGTGCCACCAGCAGAGTCAGCGATGAAAAACTGTTTTTT. Amino acids: CATSRVSDEKLFF.

This chain connects TRBV2 to TRBJ2-7, with no clear D. The length of the CDR3 is 12 residues. Trimming left V 6 bases short and J 6 bases short, with 12 bases between. The germline CDR1 and CDR2 sequences are SNHLY and FYNNEI. CDR3 in DNA: TGTGCCAGCAGGAAGCTGAGCCTCGAGCAGTACTTC. It translates to CASRKLSLEQYF.

The chain joins TRBV20-1 to TRBJ1-5, with D unclear. This CDR3 comprises 18 residues. Germline-derived CDR1 and CDR2 are DFQATT and SNEGSKA (reference sequence). V gave up 5 bases and J gave up 0 bases, with 23 bases separating them. In DNA form, the CDR3 reads TGCAGTGCTCCCAGTGGTTACCTCTCTTTGAATAGCAATCAGCCCCAGCATTTT. Its protein is CSAPSGYLSLNSNQPQHF.

This chain links TRBV20-1 with TRBJ2-1, with 9 bases lining up with TRBD2. The CDR3 runs to 14 residues. Germline-derived CDR1 and CDR2 are DFQATT and SNEGSKA (reference sequence). Trimming at V came to 5 bases and at J to 7 bases, leaving 9 bases not matched to a gene. The CDR3 spells CSAFGAGGLNEQFF. The CDR3 DNA reads as TGCAGTGCTTTCGGAGCGGGAGGCCTGAATGAGCAGTTCTTC.

About this clonotype itself: This CDR3 fails to terminate in the conserved phenylalanine or tryptophan, so it likely reflects a read error. The chain combines TRBV6-2 or TRBV6-3 with TRBJ2-5, with D perhaps assigned TRBD1 or TRBD2 (6 bases each). The CDR3 is made up of 14 amino acids. The germline V and J ends were trimmed by 8 bases and 4 bases, with 17 bases remaining between them. The V gene's germline CDR1 is MNHEY and CDR2 SVGEGT. This CDR3 reads CASATGTEGETQYL. Written as DNA, the CDR3 is TGTGCCAGCGCTACAGGGACGGAGGGAGAGACCCAGTACCTC.

This rearrangement joins TRBV18 to TRBJ2-5; TRBD1 matches at 7 bases. The CDR3 is 15 amino acids. Germline V CDR1 and CDR2: KGHSH, LQKENI. The junction had 8 bases not matched to a gene; V was cut back by 6 bases and J by 1 base. CDR3 sequence: CASSPGQKIQETQYF. CDR3 coding DNA: TGTGCCAGCTCCCCGGGACAGAAGATCCAAGAGACCCAGTACTTC.

J is TRBJ1-5 and V is TRBV5-8; perhaps TRBD1 as D (5 bases). CDR1 and CDR2 (germline): SGHTS, YDEGEE. V lost 1 base and J lost 11, with 16 bases in between. The CDR3 totals 14 residues. The chain's CDR3 is CASSLSTASGAQHF. The CDR3 nucleotides are TGTGCCAGCAGCTTGTCGACAGCCTCTGGGGCCCAGCATTTT.

The V call is TRBV6-4, the J call TRBJ2-3; TRBD2 agrees at 11 bases. The germline V gene has CDR1 MRHNA and CDR2 SNTAGT. This CDR3 is built from 15 residues. V gave up 0 bases and J gave up 4 bases; unmatched junction bases: 0. This chain's CDR3 is CASSDSLAGADTQYF. The CDR3 DNA sequence: TGTGCCAGCAGTGACTCACTAGCGGGAGCAGATACGCAGTATTTT.

This clonotype was observed a few times. The CDR3 loop reads CASSLAGAGAVGNIQYF. In DNA, the CDR3 is TGTGCCAGCAGCTTAGCGGGGGCAGGGGCGGTGGGAAACATTCAGTACTTC. The chain couples TRBV7-8 to TRBJ2-4; tentatively, D is TRBD1 (6 bases). The V gene's germline CDR1 is SGHVS and CDR2 FQNEAQ. The V gene lost 0 bases and the J gene lost 6 bases, with 18 bases spanning the gap. The CDR3 totals 17 residues.

CDR3 region: CASMLDRGAFF. CDR3 DNA: TGTGCCAGCATGTTAGACAGGGGAGCTTTCTTT. The chain employs TRBV6-1 and TRBJ1-1, with 8 bases fitting TRBD1. The V segment lost 7 bases and the J segment 10 bases; nucleotides outside the gene matches: 5. The CDR3 loop spans 11 amino acids. In germline, CDR1 is MNHNS, CDR2 SASEGT.